This T cell receptor beta chain comes out of a study of blood T cell repertoires in COVID-19. As for the study in general: The cDNA or gDNA used as material had been derived from T cells, B-cell-depleted T cells, or PBMCs.

From germline, CDR1 is SGHVS and CDR2 FQNEAQ. The V end was cut by 5 bases, the J end by 8 bases, with 15 bases between. The CDR3 length is 13 residues. Sequencing was performed with immunoSEQ multiplex PCR; in TCRdb, only in-frame clones are kept and a portion is missing. The profile shows approximately 60,000 clones, around 80% of them singletons. The gene calls are TRBV7-8 and TRBJ1-2; tentative D call: TRBD1 (6 bases). The receptor comes from a woman of 80 years or more with active or convalescent COVID-19. Sequencing used peripheral blood. CDR3 in DNA: TGTGCCAGCAGCGCCGACGGGACAAGGGGCTACACCTTC. It translates to CASSADGTRGYTF.